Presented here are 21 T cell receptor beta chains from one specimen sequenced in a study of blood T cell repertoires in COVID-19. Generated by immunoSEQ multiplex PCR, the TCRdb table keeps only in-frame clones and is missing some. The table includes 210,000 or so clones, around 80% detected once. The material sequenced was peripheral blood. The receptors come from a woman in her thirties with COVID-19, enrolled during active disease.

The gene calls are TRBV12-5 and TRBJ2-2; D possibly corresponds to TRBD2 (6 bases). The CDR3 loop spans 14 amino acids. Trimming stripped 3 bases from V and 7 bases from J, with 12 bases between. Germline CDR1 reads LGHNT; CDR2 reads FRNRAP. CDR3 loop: CASGFPGGVGELFF. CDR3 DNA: TGTGCTAGTGGTTTTCCCGGGGGTGTCGGGGAGCTGTTTTTT.

The CDR3 DNA follows: TGTGCCAGCAGCTTAAGCGGGGCGGGACGGGATGAGACCCAGTACTTC. Translating gives CASSLSGAGRDETQYF. V and J are TRBV7-3 and TRBJ2-5, with D possibly matching TRBD2 (6 bases). This CDR3 region has 16 residues. Per the germline V gene, CDR1 is SGHTA and CDR2 is FQGTGA. Trimming cost V 1 base and J 5 bases, with 17 bases left between them.

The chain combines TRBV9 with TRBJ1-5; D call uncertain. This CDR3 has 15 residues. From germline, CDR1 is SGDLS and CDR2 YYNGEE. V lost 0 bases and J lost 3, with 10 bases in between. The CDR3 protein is CASSVGGGVNQPQHF. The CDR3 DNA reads TGTGCCAGCAGCGTAGGTGGAGGAGTCAATCAGCCCCAGCATTTT.

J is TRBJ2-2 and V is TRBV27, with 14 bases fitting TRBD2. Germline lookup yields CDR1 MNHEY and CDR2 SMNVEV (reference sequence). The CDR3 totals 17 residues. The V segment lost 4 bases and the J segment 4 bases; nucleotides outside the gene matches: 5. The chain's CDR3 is CASSSTSGGDRTGELFF. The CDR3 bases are TGTGCCAGCAGTTCGACTAGCGGGGGGGATCGCACCGGGGAGCTGTTTTTT.

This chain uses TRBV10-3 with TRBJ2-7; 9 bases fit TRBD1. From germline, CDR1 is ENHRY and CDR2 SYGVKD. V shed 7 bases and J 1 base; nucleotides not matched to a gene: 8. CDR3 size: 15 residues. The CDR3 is CAITAGTGMSYEQYF. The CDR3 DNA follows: TGTGCCATCACTGCCGGGACAGGGATGTCCTACGAGCAGTACTTC.

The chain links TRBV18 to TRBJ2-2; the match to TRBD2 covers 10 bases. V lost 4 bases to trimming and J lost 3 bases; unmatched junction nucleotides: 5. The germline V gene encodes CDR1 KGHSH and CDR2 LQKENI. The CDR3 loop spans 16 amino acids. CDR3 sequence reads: CASSRAGGPYTGELFF. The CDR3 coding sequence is TGTGCCAGCTCACGAGCGGGGGGGCCGTACACCGGGGAGCTGTTTTTT.

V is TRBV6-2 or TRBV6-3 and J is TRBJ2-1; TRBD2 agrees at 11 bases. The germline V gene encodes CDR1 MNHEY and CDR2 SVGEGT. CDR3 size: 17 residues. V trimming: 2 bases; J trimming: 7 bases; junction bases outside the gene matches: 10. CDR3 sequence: CASSYPWVAGGQNEQFF. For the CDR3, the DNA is TGTGCCAGCAGTTACCCGTGGGTAGCGGGGGGGCAGAATGAGCAGTTCTTC.

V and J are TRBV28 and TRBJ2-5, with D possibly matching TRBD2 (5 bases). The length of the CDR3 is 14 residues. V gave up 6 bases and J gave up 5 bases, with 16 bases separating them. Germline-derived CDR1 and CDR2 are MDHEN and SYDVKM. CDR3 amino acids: CASSPGRPGETQYF. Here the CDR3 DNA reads TGTGCCAGCAGCCCCGGGCGGCCGGGGGAGACCCAGTACTTC.

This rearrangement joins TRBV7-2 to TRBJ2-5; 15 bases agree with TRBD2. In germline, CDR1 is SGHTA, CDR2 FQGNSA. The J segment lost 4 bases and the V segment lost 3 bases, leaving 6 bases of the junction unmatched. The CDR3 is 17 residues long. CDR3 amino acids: CASSLAGTSGGIETQYF. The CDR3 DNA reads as TGTGCCAGCAGCTTGGCGGGGACTAGCGGGGGGATAGAGACCCAGTACTTC.

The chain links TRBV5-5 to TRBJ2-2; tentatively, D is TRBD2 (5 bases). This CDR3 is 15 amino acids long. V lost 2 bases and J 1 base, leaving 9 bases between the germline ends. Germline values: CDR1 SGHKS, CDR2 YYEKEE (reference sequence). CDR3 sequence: CASSLLDENTGELFF. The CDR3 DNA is TGTGCCAGCAGCTTACTAGATGAGAACACCGGGGAGCTGTTTTTT.

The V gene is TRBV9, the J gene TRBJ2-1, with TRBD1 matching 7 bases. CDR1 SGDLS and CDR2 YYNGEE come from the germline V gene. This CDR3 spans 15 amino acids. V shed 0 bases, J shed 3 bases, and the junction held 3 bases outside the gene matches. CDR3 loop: CASSVVPGGYNEQFF. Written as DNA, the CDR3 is TGTGCCAGCAGCGTAGTACCAGGGGGCTACAATGAGCAGTTCTTC. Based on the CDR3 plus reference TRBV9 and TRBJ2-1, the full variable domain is DSGVTQTPKHLITATGQRVTLRCSPRSGDLSVYWYQQSLDQGLQFLIQYYNGEERAKGNILERFSAQQFPDLHSELNLSSLELGDSALYFCASSVVPGGYNEQFFGPGTRLTVL.

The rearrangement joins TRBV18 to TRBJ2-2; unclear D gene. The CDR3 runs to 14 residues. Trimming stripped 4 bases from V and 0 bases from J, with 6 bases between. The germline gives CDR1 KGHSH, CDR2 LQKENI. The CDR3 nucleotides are TGTGCCAGCTCACGCGCCCCGAACACCGGGGAGCTGTTTTTT. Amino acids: CASSRAPNTGELFF.

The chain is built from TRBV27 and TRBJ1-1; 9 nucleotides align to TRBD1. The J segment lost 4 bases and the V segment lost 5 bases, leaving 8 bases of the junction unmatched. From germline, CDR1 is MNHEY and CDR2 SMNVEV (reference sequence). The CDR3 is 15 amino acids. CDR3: CASSLRTGDGTEAFF. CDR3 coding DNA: TGTGCCAGCAGTCTCCGGACAGGGGATGGCACTGAAGCTTTCTTT.

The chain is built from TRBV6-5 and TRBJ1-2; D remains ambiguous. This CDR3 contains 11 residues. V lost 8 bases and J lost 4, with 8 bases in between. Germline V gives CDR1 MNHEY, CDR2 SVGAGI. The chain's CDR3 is CASASGYGYTF. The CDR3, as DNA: TGTGCCAGCGCTTCCGGCTATGGCTACACCTTC.

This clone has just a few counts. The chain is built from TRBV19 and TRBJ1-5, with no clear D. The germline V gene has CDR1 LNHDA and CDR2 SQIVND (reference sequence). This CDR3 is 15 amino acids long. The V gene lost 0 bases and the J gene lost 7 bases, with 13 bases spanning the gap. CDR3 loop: CASSIDRGGKQPQHF. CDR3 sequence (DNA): TGTGCCAGTAGTATAGATCGCGGAGGGAAGCAGCCCCAGCATTTT.

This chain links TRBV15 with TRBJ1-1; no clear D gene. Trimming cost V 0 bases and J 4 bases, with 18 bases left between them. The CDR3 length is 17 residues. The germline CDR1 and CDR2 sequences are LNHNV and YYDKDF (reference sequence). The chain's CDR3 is CATSRDLGPGMGTEAFF. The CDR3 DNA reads TGTGCCACCAGCAGAGATCTAGGCCCCGGGATGGGCACTGAAGCTTTCTTT.

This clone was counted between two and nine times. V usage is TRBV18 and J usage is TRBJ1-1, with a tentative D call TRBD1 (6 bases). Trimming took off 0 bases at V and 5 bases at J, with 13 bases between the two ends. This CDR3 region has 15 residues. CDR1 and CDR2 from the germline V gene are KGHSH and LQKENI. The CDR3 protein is CASSPPRTDGTEAFF. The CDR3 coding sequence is TGTGCCAGCTCACCACCTCGGACAGATGGGACTGAAGCTTTCTTT. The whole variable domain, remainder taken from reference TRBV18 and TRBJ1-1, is NAGVMQNPRHLVRRRGQEARLRCSPMKGHSHVYWYRQLPEEGLKFMVYLQKENIIDESGMPKERFSAEFPKEGPSILRIQQVVRGDSAAYFCASSPPRTDGTEAFFGQGTRLTVV.

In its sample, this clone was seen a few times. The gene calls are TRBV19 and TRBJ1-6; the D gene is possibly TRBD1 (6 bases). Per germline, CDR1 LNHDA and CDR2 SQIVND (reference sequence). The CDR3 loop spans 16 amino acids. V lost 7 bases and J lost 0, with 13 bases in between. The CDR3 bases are TGTGCCAGTACTTGGGGACACAGCTCCTATAATTCACCCCTCCACTTT. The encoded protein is CASTWGHSSYNSPLHF.

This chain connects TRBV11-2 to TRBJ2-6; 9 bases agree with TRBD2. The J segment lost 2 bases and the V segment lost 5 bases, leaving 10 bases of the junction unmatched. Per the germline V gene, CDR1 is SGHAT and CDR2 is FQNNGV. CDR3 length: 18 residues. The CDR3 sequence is CASSPQSRLAAGANVLTF. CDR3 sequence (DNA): TGTGCCAGCAGCCCCCAATCCCGACTAGCGGCTGGGGCCAACGTCCTGACTTTC.

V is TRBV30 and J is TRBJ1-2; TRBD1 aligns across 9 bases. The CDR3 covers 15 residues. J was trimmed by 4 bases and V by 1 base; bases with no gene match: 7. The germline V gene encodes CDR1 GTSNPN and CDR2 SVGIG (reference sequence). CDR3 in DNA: TGTGCCTGGAGTGGAGGGGACAGGGACTTCTATGGCTACACCTTC. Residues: CAWSGGDRDFYGYTF. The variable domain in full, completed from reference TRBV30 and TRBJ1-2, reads SQTIHQWPATLVQPVGSPLSLECTVEGTSNPNLYWYRQAAGRGLQLLFYSVGIGQISSEVPQNLSASRPQDRQFILSSKKLLLSDSGFYLCAWSGGDRDFYGYTFGSGTRLTVV.

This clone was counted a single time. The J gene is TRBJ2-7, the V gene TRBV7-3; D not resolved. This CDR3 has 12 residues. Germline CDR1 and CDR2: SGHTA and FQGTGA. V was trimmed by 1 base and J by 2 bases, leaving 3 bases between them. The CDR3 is CASSLRPYEQYF. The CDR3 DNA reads TGTGCCAGCAGCTTAAGGCCCTACGAGCAGTACTTC.